These 10 T cell receptor beta chains were sequenced from one sample in a study of cytotoxic CD8 clonotypes in ibrutinib-treated CLL. Libraries were prepared by immunoSEQ multiplex PCR; TCRdb keeps only in-frame clonotypes and omits some of them. Of approximately 70,000 clones in the sample, more than 70% were seen once. The sample consisted of PBMCs, taken at disease progression, from a patient treated with ibrutinib. The receptors come from a human donor with chronic lymphocytic leukemia.

The genes are TRBV28 and TRBJ2-3; D is unresolved. Germline V lookup: CDR1 MDHEN, CDR2 SYDVKM. V was cut by 7 bases and J by 0 bases, with 5 bases left in between. The CDR3 extends over 12 amino acids. For the CDR3, the DNA is TGTGCCAGCACCACTAGCACAGATACGCAGTATTTT. Translating gives CASTTSTDTQYF.

The rearrangement joins TRBV12-5 to TRBJ1-1; D is unresolved. From germline, CDR1 is LGHNT and CDR2 FRNRAP. Trimming stripped 3 bases from V and 6 bases from J, with 14 bases between. The CDR3 contains 14 residues. The CDR3 bases are TGTGCTAGTGGTTTCCCCCGGGTAAGCTCTGAAGCTTTCTTT. This gives the protein CASGFPRVSSEAFF.

The chain has TRBV7-2 and TRBJ2-7; a possible D gene is TRBD2 (6 bases). This CDR3 has 13 residues. The V gene's germline CDR1 is SGHTA and CDR2 FQGNSA. The V gene lost 5 bases and the J gene lost 4 bases, with 12 bases spanning the gap. The CDR3 nucleotides are TGTGCCAGCAGCCCATCGGGGGTATACGAGCAGTACTTC. This codes for CASSPSGVYEQYF. Filled out from reference TRBV7-2 and TRBJ2-7, the complete variable domain reads GAGVSQSPSNKVTEKGKDVELRCDPISGHTALYWYRQSLGQGLEFLIYFQGNSAPDKSGLPSDRFSAERTGGSVSTLTIQRTQQEDSAVYLCASSPSGVYEQYFGPGTRLTVT.

This CDR3 reads CSVEFAGGDYGYTF. In DNA form, the CDR3 reads TGCAGCGTTGAATTTGCAGGGGGAGACTATGGCTACACCTTC. The chain has TRBV29-1 and TRBJ1-2; 7 positions agree with TRBD1. The V segment lost 2 bases and the J segment 3 bases; nucleotides outside the gene matches: 6. The CDR3 extends over 14 amino acids. The germline gives CDR1 SQVTM, CDR2 ANQGSEA.

The rearrangement uses TRBV2 and TRBJ2-2, with D possibly being TRBD2 (6 bases). The V gene's germline CDR1 is SNHLY and CDR2 FYNNEI. V was shortened by 3 bases and J by 6 bases, with 8 bases between the two germline ends. The CDR3 is 13 residues long. This CDR3 is CASSDAGPGELFF. The CDR3 DNA reads TGTGCCAGCAGTGATGCGGGGCCCGGGGAGCTGTTTTTT.

The chain joins TRBV20-1 to TRBJ1-2; D gene uncertain. This CDR3 region has 11 residues. V was cut by 5 bases and J by 10 bases, with 14 bases left in between. Germline loops: CDR1 DFQATT, CDR2 SNEGSKA (reference sequence). CDR3 sequence (DNA): TGCAGTGCTGACGGGCAGCAGTCCTACACCTTC. Its translation: CSADGQQSYTF.

The chain has TRBV30 and TRBJ1-2, with D possibly TRBD1 on 6 matching bases. Looked up from germline, CDR1 is GTSNPN and CDR2 is SVGIG (reference sequence). V gave up 5 bases and J gave up 5 bases, with 12 bases separating them. The length of the CDR3 is 12 residues. The CDR3 sequence is CAWSTGGYGYTF. The CDR3 coding sequence is TGTGCCTGGTCGACAGGCGGATATGGCTACACCTTC.

This clone was recorded once. This rearrangement joins TRBV19 to TRBJ1-5, with no clear D. The CDR3 is made up of 15 amino acids. The germline gives CDR1 LNHDA, CDR2 SQIVND (reference sequence). The V end lost 7 bases, the J end lost 0 bases, and 13 bases lay between the germline ends. The CDR3 protein is CASKVGHHSNQPQHF. As DNA, the CDR3 is TGTGCCAGTAAGGTTGGGCACCATAGCAATCAGCCCCAGCATTTT.

The rearrangement joins TRBV30 to TRBJ2-3; TRBD1 is a possible D gene (5 bases). The germline V gene encodes CDR1 GTSNPN and CDR2 SVGIG (reference sequence). The CDR3 contains 16 residues. The germline V and J ends were trimmed by 5 bases and 7 bases, with 25 bases remaining between them. CDR3 protein: CAWARPGVLGRNTQYF. For the CDR3, the DNA is TGTGCCTGGGCCCGACCCGGAGTCTTGGGGCGAAATACGCAGTATTTT.

This chain links TRBV19 with TRBJ2-3; 12 bases match TRBD2. CDR3 length: 20 residues. Germline-derived CDR1 and CDR2 are LNHDA and SQIVND (reference sequence). V lost 4 bases, J lost 0 bases, and 14 bases stayed unmatched. CDR3 DNA: TGTGCCAGTAGTAGTCGACTAGCGGGAGTCGCAGTACTAAGCACAGATACGCAGTATTTT. Translated, it gives CASSSRLAGVAVLSTDTQYF.